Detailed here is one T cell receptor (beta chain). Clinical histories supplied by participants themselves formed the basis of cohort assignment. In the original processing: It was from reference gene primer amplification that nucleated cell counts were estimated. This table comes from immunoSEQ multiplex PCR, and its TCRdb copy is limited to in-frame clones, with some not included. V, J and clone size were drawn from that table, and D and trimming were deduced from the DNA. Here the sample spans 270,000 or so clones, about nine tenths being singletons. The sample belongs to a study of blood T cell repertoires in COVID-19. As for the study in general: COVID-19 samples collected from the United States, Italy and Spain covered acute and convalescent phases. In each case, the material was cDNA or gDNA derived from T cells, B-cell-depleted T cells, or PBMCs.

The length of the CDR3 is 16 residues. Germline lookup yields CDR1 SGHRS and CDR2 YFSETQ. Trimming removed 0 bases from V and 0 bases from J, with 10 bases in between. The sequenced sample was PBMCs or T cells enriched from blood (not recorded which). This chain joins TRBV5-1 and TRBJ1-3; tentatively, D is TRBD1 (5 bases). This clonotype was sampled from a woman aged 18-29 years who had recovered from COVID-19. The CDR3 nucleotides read TGCGCCAGCAGCTTGGGGGCAGGGAACTCTGGAAACACCATATATTTT. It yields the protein CASSLGAGNSGNTIYF.